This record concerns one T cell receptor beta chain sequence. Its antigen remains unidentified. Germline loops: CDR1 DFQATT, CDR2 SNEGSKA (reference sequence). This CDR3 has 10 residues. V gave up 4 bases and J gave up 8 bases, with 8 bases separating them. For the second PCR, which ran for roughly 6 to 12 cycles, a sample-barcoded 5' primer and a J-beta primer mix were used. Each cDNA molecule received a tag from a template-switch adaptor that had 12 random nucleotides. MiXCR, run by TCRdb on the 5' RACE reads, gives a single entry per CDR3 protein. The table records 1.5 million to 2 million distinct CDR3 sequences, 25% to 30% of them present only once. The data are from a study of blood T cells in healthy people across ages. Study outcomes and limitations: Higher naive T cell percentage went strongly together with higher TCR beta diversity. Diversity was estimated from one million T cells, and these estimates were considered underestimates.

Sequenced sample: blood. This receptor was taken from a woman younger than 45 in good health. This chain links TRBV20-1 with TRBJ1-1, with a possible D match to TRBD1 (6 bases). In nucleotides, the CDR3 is TGCAGTGCTACAGGGGACGAAGCTTTCTTT. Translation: CSATGDEAFF.